The rows below give T cell receptor beta chains drawn from one sample of a study of shared clonotypes between healthy human individuals. The repertoire was sequenced with immunoSEQ multiplex PCR; TCRdb's copy has only in-frame clones and lacks some. Among about 2.5 million clones listed, 92% were seen once. The sample consisted of naive CD4+ T cells from PBMCs. All receptors derive from a man younger than 35 in good health. Some clones in this sample may be carry-over from other donors' samples. Each CDR3 is given with its conserved first and last residue. A D gene is named only where the DNA matches it firmly. Clone size appears in some rows only: once, few, many, or a class for an expanded clone.

v_gene	d_gene	j_gene	abundance	CDR3nt	CDR3aa
TRBV5-1	-	TRBJ2-3	-	TGCGCCAGCTCGCTTGCGGATTTTAGCACAGATACGCAGTATTTT	CASSLADFSTDTQYF
TRBV9	TRBD2	TRBJ2-7	-	TGTGCCAGCAGCGACCCACTAGCGGGAGTCTACGAGCAGTACTTC	CASSDPLAGVYEQYF
TRBV7-2	TRBD1	TRBJ2-7	-	TGTGCCAGCAGTCAGACCCCTGGGACAGGGGGCAGGGACGAGCAGTACTTC	CASSQTPGTGGRDEQYF
TRBV7-6	-	TRBJ2-5	-	TGTGCCAGCAGCTTGAGGGGAGGAGAGACCCAGTACTTC	CASSLRGGETQYF
TRBV29-1	-	TRBJ2-3	-	TGCAGCGTTGAGTTCGGCAGGGGGGGTTCAGATACGCAGTATTTT	CSVEFGRGGSDTQYF
TRBV10-1	TRBD2	TRBJ2-7	once	TGCGCCAGCAGTGAAGGACTAGCGGGAGGGCCAGTATCCGACGAGCAGTACTTC	CASSEGLAGGPVSDEQYF
TRBV10-3	-	TRBJ2-5	-	TGTGCCATCAGTGTTCTAGAGACCCAGTACTTC	CAISVLETQYF
TRBV4-1	-	TRBJ1-1	-	TGCGCCAGCAGTCGACCCGGGGGCAACACTGAAGCTTTCTTT	CASSRPGGNTEAFF
TRBV7-6	-	TRBJ2-6	once	TGTGCCAGCAGTGTCTTCTCTGGGGCCAACGTCCTGACTTTC	CASSVFSGANVLTF
TRBV18	TRBD1	TRBJ1-2	-	TGTGCCAGCTCACCGGACAGGGAATATGGCTACACCTTC	CASSPDREYGYTF
TRBV27	TRBD1	TRBJ2-7	-	TGTGCCAGCCGGGACAGGGTGAGCGAGCAGTACTTC	CASRDRVSEQYF
TRBV14	-	TRBJ2-7	-	TGTGCCAGCCTCGACAGCAAACAAGGATACGAGCAGTACTTC	CASLDSKQGYEQYF
TRBV4-1	-	TRBJ2-5	-	TGCGCCAGCAGCCAAGGGTTGATAACAGTCCAAGAGACCCAGTACTTC	CASSQGLITVQETQYF
TRBV19	TRBD1	TRBJ1-2	-	TGTGCCAGTACCCCATATGGCGGCAGGGGGCGTTCCTATGGCTACACCTTC	CASTPYGGRGRSYGYTF
TRBV27	-	TRBJ2-7	-	TGTGCCAGCAGTTCGCCCGTTAGACAGCTCTACGAGCAGTACTTC	CASSSPVRQLYEQYF
TRBV5-5	TRBD1	TRBJ1-1	-	TGTGCCAGCAGCTTGGTTAGGACAGGAAACACTGAAGCTTTCTTT	CASSLVRTGNTEAFF
TRBV29-1	TRBD1	TRBJ1-2	-	TGCAGCGTTACAGGGACAGGGGGCACCTATGGCTACACCTTC	CSVTGTGGTYGYTF
TRBV9	-	TRBJ1-1	-	TGTGCCAGCAGCCCGAGATTGAACACTGAAGCTTTCTTT	CASSPRLNTEAFF
TRBV11-2	-	TRBJ2-3	-	TGTGCCAGCAGCTTAGGTATGGGGACAGATACGCAGTATTTT	CASSLGMGTDTQYF
TRBV5-4	-	TRBJ2-1	-	TGTGCCAGCAGCCAGACACGATACAATGAGCAGTTCTTC	CASSQTRYNEQFF
TRBV7-4	-	TRBJ2-3	-	TGTCCCACAGATACGCAGTATTTT	CPTDTQYF
TRBV11-3	-	TRBJ2-5	-	TGTGCCAGCAGCCCCGGGAGTGGAGGCGGAGAGACCCAGTACTTC	CASSPGSGGGETQYF
TRBV10-3	-	TRBJ2-5	-	TGTGCCATCAGTGAGTCACGGGGGCAAGAGACCCAGTACTTC	CAISESRGQETQYF
TRBV6-6	TRBD1	TRBJ1-4	-	TGTGCCAGCAGTCCGGGACAGGGTGGAGAAAAACTGTTTTTT	CASSPGQGGEKLFF
TRBV28	TRBD1	TRBJ1-1	-	TGTGCCAGCAGTTTTAACGTTATTGGCAGGGGGACCGGCACTGAAGCTTTCTTT	CASSFNVIGRGTGTEAFF
TRBV28	-	TRBJ2-1	-	TGTGCCAGCAGCCCCCTGAATGAGCAGTTCTTC	CASSPLNEQFF
TRBV7-2	-	TRBJ2-5	-	TGTGCCAGCAGCTTACCCAGACCCCCAGAGACCCAGTACTTC	CASSLPRPPETQYF
TRBV10-3	-	TRBJ2-5	-	TGTGCCATCAGTGAGGCAGTTCAAGGGTCAGAGACCCAGTACTTC	CAISEAVQGSETQYF
TRBV6-5	-	TRBJ2-2	-	TGTGCCAGCAGTAACGACTGGAACACCGGGGAGCTGTTTTTT	CASSNDWNTGELFF
TRBV11-2	-	TRBJ1-3	once	TGTGCCAGCAGCCGTATGAGAAACACCATATATTTT	CASSRMRNTIYF